The 20 T cell receptor beta chains reported below all come from one sample, sequenced in a study of blood T cell repertoires in COVID-19. The repertoire was sequenced with immunoSEQ multiplex PCR; TCRdb's copy has only in-frame clones and lacks some. The repertoire has about 250,000 clones, about nine tenths of them found once; the top ten carry 2.5% to 3%. Sequenced sample: PBMCs or T cells enriched from blood (not recorded which). The receptors derive from a woman aged 25 to 39 with acute COVID-19.

This clone appeared a few times. The rearrangement uses TRBV24-1 and TRBJ1-1, with D possibly being TRBD1 (5 bases). There are 14 residues in the CDR3. V was pared by 9 bases and J by 3 bases, with 16 bases between. In germline, CDR1 is KGHDR, CDR2 SFDVKD. As DNA, the CDR3 is TGTGCCACCCGTTCGGGGGGGGAGGACACTGAAGCTTTCTTT. It translates to CATRSGGEDTEAFF.

This clone occurred a few times. The chain carries TRBV28 and TRBJ1-3; D remains ambiguous. The CDR3 contains 11 residues. CDR1 MDHEN and CDR2 SYDVKM come from the germline V gene. V dropped 6 bases and J dropped 7 bases, with 7 bases sitting between them. The CDR3 sequence is CASSFLNTIYF. CDR3 sequence (DNA): TGTGCCAGCAGCTTCCTGAACACCATATATTTT.

The CDR3 sequence: CASSYPRGWGGYTF. As DNA, the CDR3 is TGTGCCAGCAGTTACCCCCGCGGGTGGGGTGGCTACACCTTC. V and J are TRBV6-6 and TRBJ1-2; D is undetermined. V lost 2 bases to trimming and J lost 7 bases, with 14 bases between them. Per the germline V gene, CDR1 is MNHNY and CDR2 is SVGAGI (reference sequence). This CDR3 has 14 amino acids.

The chain carries TRBV25-1 and TRBJ1-3; the D is unclear. The CDR3 spans 14 residues. The V gene's germline CDR1 is MGHDK and CDR2 SYGVNS. Trimming cost V 3 bases and J 0 bases, with 6 bases left between them. The CDR3 DNA sequence: TGTGCCAGCAGTGAGGCCCGCTCTGGAAACACCATATATTTT. Translating it yields CASSEARSGNTIYF.

The J gene is TRBJ1-1, the V gene TRBV6-1; TRBD1 might be the D (5 bases). Germline V gives CDR1 MNHNS, CDR2 SASEGT. The CDR3 runs 14 residues. Trimming removed 1 base at V and 5 bases at J, with 11 bases between. The CDR3, as DNA: TGTGCCAGCAGTGAAGGGGGGGAGTGGACTGAAGCTTTCTTT. Translation: CASSEGGEWTEAFF.

This sequence joins TRBV29-1 and TRBJ2-5; D perhaps matches TRBD2 (6 bases). Germline CDR1 SQVTM, CDR2 ANQGSEA. V was cut by 0 bases and J by 5 bases, with 16 bases left in between. This CDR3 spans 15 amino acids. The CDR3 spells CSVEDGSGARETQYF. Here the CDR3 DNA reads TGCAGCGTTGAAGATGGGTCGGGAGCGAGGGAGACCCAGTACTTC.

The rearrangement joins TRBV14 to TRBJ2-7; 8 nucleotides match TRBD2. Per the germline V gene, CDR1 is SGHDN and CDR2 is FVKESK. V shed 0 bases and J 6 bases; nucleotides not matched to a gene: 4. The CDR3 extends over 14 amino acids. CDR3 loop: CASSQDLGGVEQYF. As DNA, the CDR3 is TGTGCCAGCAGCCAAGATCTCGGGGGGGTCGAGCAGTACTTC.

The chain employs TRBV30 and TRBJ1-3; D ambiguous. The V and J ends lost 1 base and 0 bases respectively, with 7 bases between them. CDR3 length: 14 residues. In germline, CDR1 is GTSNPN, CDR2 SVGIG (reference sequence). CDR3 in DNA: TGTGCCTGGAGTGAGGACTTCTCTGGAAACACCATATATTTT. It translates to CAWSEDFSGNTIYF.

This chain uses TRBV30 with TRBJ1-4; 7 nucleotides align to TRBD1. The germline CDR1 and CDR2 sequences are GTSNPN and SVGIG (reference sequence). CDR3 length equals 13 residues. With V trimmed by 0 bases and J by 8 bases, 3 bases remained unmatched. This CDR3 reads CAWSVGDREKLFF. CDR3 bases: TGTGCCTGGAGTGTAGGGGACAGAGAAAAACTGTTTTTT.

This chain links TRBV6-5 with TRBJ1-6; TRBD1 aligns across 8 bases. Germline CDR1 is MNHEY and CDR2 is SVGAGI. J was trimmed by 6 bases and V by 6 bases; bases with no gene match: 1. CDR3 size: 13 residues. The CDR3 DNA is TGTGCCAGCAGACAGGGGGGTAATTCACCCCTCCACTTT. Translation gives CASRQGGNSPLHF.

The rearrangement joins TRBV27 to TRBJ2-7; D may be TRBD2 (5 bases). Germline loops: CDR1 MNHEY, CDR2 SMNVEV (reference sequence). Trimming left V 3 bases short and J 2 bases short, with 17 bases between. CDR3 length: 16 residues. CDR3 DNA: TGTGCCAGCAGTTTTTCCGGACTCCCCCCCACCTACGAGCAGTACTTC. It yields the protein CASSFSGLPPTYEQYF.

V gene TRBV6-5 combines with J gene TRBJ2-7, with D tentatively TRBD1 (5 bases). The V gene's germline CDR1 is MNHEY and CDR2 SVGAGI. This CDR3 has 15 residues. V was clipped by 6 bases and J by 0 bases, with 15 bases between them. CDR3 in amino acids: CASRAGRGSSYEQYF. CDR3 in DNA: TGTGCCAGCAGGGCCGGTAGGGGTAGCTCCTACGAGCAGTACTTC.

The chain joins TRBV4-1 to TRBJ2-5; weak D call: TRBD2 (6 bases). Germline CDR1 MGHRA, CDR2 YSYEKL. This CDR3 is built from 15 residues. V lost 3 bases, J lost 1 base, and 12 bases lay in between. The CDR3 DNA reads TGCGCCAGCAGCCACTCAGAGCGGGTCCAAGAGACCCAGTACTTC. As protein: CASSHSERVQETQYF.

Remarks on this clone: One end of the junction varies from germline; a read error may be responsible. This sequence joins TRBV5-4 and TRBJ2-3, with D possibly being TRBD2 (6 bases). The CDR3 is made up of 15 amino acids. The germline gives CDR1 SGHNT, CDR2 YYREEE (reference sequence). The CDR3: CATSWRASLPDTQYF. The CDR3 nucleotides read TGTGCCACCAGCTGGAGGGCCTCTCTCCCAGATACGCAGTATTTT.

The chain uses TRBV25-1 and TRBJ2-1, with 8 bases fitting TRBD1. Germline values: CDR1 MGHDK, CDR2 SYGVNS. This CDR3 is built from 13 residues. V was pared by 1 base and J by 12 bases, with 5 bases of the junction left unmatched. Here the CDR3 reads CASSESRGRGQFF. The CDR3 nucleotides are TGTGCCAGCAGTGAATCCAGGGGGCGAGGGCAGTTCTTC.

This clone showed up just once. The gene calls are TRBV6-1 and TRBJ1-5; 10 bases line up with TRBD1. Germline V gives CDR1 MNHNS, CDR2 SASEGT. V shed 2 bases, J shed 6 bases, and the junction held 7 bases outside the gene matches. The CDR3 is 16 amino acids. This CDR3 reads CASSETPRDRGQPQHF. The CDR3 bases are TGTGCCAGCAGTGAAACCCCCCGGGACAGGGGTCAGCCCCAGCATTTT.

The chain uses TRBV7-9 and TRBJ1-2, with D possibly TRBD1 on 6 matching bases. The CDR3 sequence is 16 residues long. Trimming pared 1 base from V and 3 bases from J, leaving 15 bases between. The germline V gene has CDR1 SEHNR and CDR2 FQNEAQ (reference sequence). CDR3 region: CASSLVRGQDYYGYTF. CDR3 DNA: TGTGCCAGCAGCTTAGTCCGGGGACAAGACTACTATGGCTACACCTTC.

The chain uses TRBV3-1 (or the pseudogene TRBV3-2) and TRBJ2-1, with TRBD2 identical over 8 bases. J was trimmed by 2 bases and V by 11 bases; bases with no gene match: 5. Germline CDR1 is LGHDT and CDR2 is YNNKEL (reference sequence). This CDR3 spans 13 amino acids. As DNA, the CDR3 is TGTGCCGCGGGGGGAACAACCTACAATGAGCAGTTCTTC. Amino acid sequence: CAAGGTTYNEQFF.

The chain couples TRBV5-1 to TRBJ2-7; 9 bases map to TRBD1. J gave up 3 bases and V 1 base, and 5 bases lay outside the gene matches. Germline CDR1 is SGHRS and CDR2 is YFSETQ. CDR3 length: 15 amino acids. The CDR3 bases are TGCGCCAGCAGCTTGACCTCGGGACAGGGCTACGAGCAGTACTTC. It specifies CASSLTSGQGYEQYF.

The rearrangement joins TRBV7-6 to TRBJ1-5; tentative D call: TRBD1 (5 bases). Germline V gene lookup returns CDR1 SGHVS and CDR2 FNYEAQ. The CDR3 totals 14 residues. V was trimmed by 4 bases and J by 6 bases, leaving 13 bases between them. In DNA form, the CDR3 reads TGTGCCAGCAGCTCACACCTGGGGGGTCAGCCCCAGCATTTT. It yields the protein CASSSHLGGQPQHF.